Presented here are 28 T cell receptor beta chains from one specimen sequenced in a study of regulatory T cells in long-lasting Graves disease. Relying on iRepertoire HTBI primers and Arm-PCR of CDR3 regions, the team built TCR beta libraries. TCRdb reprocessed the multiplex PCR reads with MiXCR, giving one entry per CDR3 protein. The table records around 500,000 distinct CDR3 sequences, around 21% of them present only once. Time point here: persistent/refractory GD, antithyroid drugs over 5 years with positive TRAb. The TCR library was made from RNA extracted from PBMCs. The sequences come from peripheral blood mononuclear cells (PBMCs), collected when the disease was refractory, from a patient treated with antithyroid drugs. These TCRs come from a female donor with Graves disease.

There are many counts of this clonotype. The genes are TRBV2 and TRBJ2-7; TRBD1 aligns across 7 bases. The trim removed 0 bases at V and 2 bases at J, leaving 4 bases unmatched. In germline, CDR1 is SNHLY, CDR2 FYNNEI. This CDR3 spans 15 amino acids. Here the CDR3 reads CASSEALGQTYEQYF. Written as DNA, the CDR3 is TGTGCCAGCAGTGAAGCGTTGGGACAGACCTACGAGCAGTACTTC.

V gene TRBV7-2 combines with J gene TRBJ2-1, with 14 bases lining up with TRBD2. This CDR3 comprises 15 residues. Trimming at V came to 4 bases and at J to 7 bases, leaving 3 bases not matched to a gene. Germline CDR1 is SGHTA and CDR2 is FQGNSA. CDR3 bases: TGTGCCAGCAGCTATGGACTAGCGGGAGGTAATGAGCAGTTCTTC. Its protein is CASSYGLAGGNEQFF.

This clonotype has only a few counts. The V and J genes are TRBV20-1 and TRBJ2-4, with TRBD2 identical over 8 bases. Germline V lookup: CDR1 DFQATT, CDR2 SNEGSKA (reference sequence). V trimming: 5 bases; J trimming: 9 bases; junction bases outside the gene matches: 12. The CDR3 runs 14 residues. The CDR3, as DNA: TGCAGTGCTGCGGGACTTCCGGGACTAGGCATTCAGTACTTC. Amino acids: CSAAGLPGLGIQYF.

The V and J genes are TRBV11-2 and TRBJ1-3; no clear D gene. Trimming removed 0 bases from V and 8 bases from J, with 17 bases in between. Per the germline V gene, CDR1 is SGHAT and CDR2 is FQNNGV. The CDR3 spans 16 residues. The CDR3 here is CASSLDVLDWSDTIYF. The DNA of the CDR3 is TGTGCCAGCAGCTTAGATGTATTGGACTGGAGCGACACCATATATTTT.

This clonotype was seen more than once but under ten times. V and J are TRBV15 and TRBJ2-5; 8 bases are shared with TRBD2. The V and J ends lost 3 bases and 6 bases, in that order; junction bases with no gene match: 12. The CDR3 is made up of 16 amino acids. CDR1 and CDR2 (germline): LNHNV, YYDKDF (reference sequence). CDR3: CATSSPGTRVEKTQYF. DNA for the CDR3: TGTGCCACCAGCAGCCCCGGGACTAGGGTGGAGAAGACCCAGTACTTC.

This chain joins TRBV9 and TRBJ2-5; the match to TRBD1 covers 7 bases. Trimming cost V 5 bases and J 3 bases; bases outside gene matches: 7. CDR1 and CDR2 (germline): SGDLS, YYNGEE. This CDR3 region has 14 residues. The CDR3 protein is CASSVSGGEETQYF. CDR3 in DNA: TGTGCCAGCAGTGTATCAGGGGGAGAAGAGACCCAGTACTTC.

This chain uses TRBV6-2 or TRBV6-3 with TRBJ2-5; no reliable D call. Germline loops: CDR1 MNHEY, CDR2 SVGEGT. The V end lost 0 bases, the J end lost 5 bases, and 13 bases lay between the germline ends. The CDR3 runs to 15 residues. The CDR3 DNA sequence: TGTGCCAGCAGTTACTCTCCAGATATGAGGGAGACCCAGTACTTC. Protein: CASSYSPDMRETQYF.

This chain uses TRBV7-6 with TRBJ2-3, with a weak D call TRBD2 (5 bases). Germline V gene lookup returns CDR1 SGHVS and CDR2 FNYEAQ. The germline V and J ends were trimmed by 5 bases and 6 bases, with 9 bases remaining between them. The CDR3 is 12 amino acids. In DNA, the CDR3 is TGTGCCAGCAGCCCGCCTAGCGATACGCAGTATTTT. This gives the protein CASSPPSDTQYF. The entire variable domain, with the rest obtained from reference TRBV7-6 and TRBJ2-3, is as follows: GAGVSQSPRYKVTKRGQDVALRCDPISGHVSLYWYRQALGQGPEFLTYFNYEAQQDKSGLPNDRFSAERPEGSISTLTIQRTEQRDSAMYRCASSPPSDTQYFGPGTRLTVL.

V gene TRBV28 combines with J gene TRBJ1-2; a possible D gene is TRBD1 (5 bases). The germline V gene has CDR1 MDHEN and CDR2 SYDVKM. Between the trimmed V and J ends, which lost 2 bases and 8 bases, there was a span of 12 bases. This CDR3 has 13 residues. The CDR3 spells CASSLTGQGGYTF. The CDR3 coding sequence is TGTGCCAGCAGTTTAACGGGGCAGGGAGGCTACACCTTC.

The chain employs TRBV2 and TRBJ2-3; 8 bases agree with TRBD1. CDR1 is SNHLY and CDR2 is FYNNEI in the germline V gene. V was clipped by 1 base and J by 6 bases; unmatched bases: 3. The CDR3 consists of 14 residues. CDR3 nucleotides: TGTGCCAGCAGTGAAGGCAGGGGGCTTGATACGCAGTATTTT. This codes for CASSEGRGLDTQYF.

The chain employs TRBV19 and TRBJ1-2; 9 nucleotides agree with TRBD1. This CDR3 contains 15 residues. V lost 6 bases and J lost 4; bases outside the gene matches: 9. CDR1 LNHDA and CDR2 SQIVND come from the germline V gene (reference sequence). CDR3 sequence reads: CASRRDRERSYGYTF. In DNA, the CDR3 is TGTGCCAGTAGGAGGGACAGGGAAAGGAGCTATGGCTACACCTTC.

The table lists this clonotype with a few counts. J is TRBJ2-7 and V is TRBV2; 9 nucleotides align to TRBD2. The CDR3 has 16 amino acids. Germline CDR1 SNHLY, CDR2 FYNNEI. The junction had 4 bases not matched to a gene; V was cut back by 1 base and J by 0 bases. CDR3 residues: CASSEDAGGYSYEQYF. The CDR3 DNA sequence: TGTGCCAGCAGTGAAGACGCGGGAGGGTACTCCTACGAGCAGTACTTC.

Notes on this clonotype: This sequence may be a read error, since a much larger clone differs from it by one base. Since the CDR3 does not end with the conserved phenylalanine or tryptophan, this likely comes from a read error. The CDR3 DNA reads as TGTGCCTGGAGCGAGGGACGGACGAACACTGAAGCTTTCCTT. Protein: CAWSEGRTNTEAFL. The chain is built from TRBV30 and TRBJ1-1; tentatively, D is TRBD1 (5 bases). V lost 3 bases and J lost 1, with 12 bases in between. This CDR3 region has 14 residues. CDR1 is GTSNPN, CDR2 SVGIG, per germline (reference sequence).

Only a few counts were recorded for this clonotype. The final CDR3 position lacks the conserved phenylalanine or tryptophan, pointing to a likely read error. This sequence joins TRBV6-1 and TRBJ2-2; the match to TRBD2 covers 11 bases. Germline V gene data show CDR1 as MNHNS and CDR2 as SASEGT. There are 17 residues in the CDR3. With V trimmed by 6 bases and J by 7 bases, 13 bases remained unmatched. CDR3: CASRGRVSGRAGGELFS. The CDR3 coding sequence is TGTGCCAGCAGGGGACGGGTTAGCGGGAGGGCCGGCGGGGAGCTGTTTTCT.

The sample holds a few counts of this clonotype. The germline gene is not matched at one end of the junction; a read error may be the cause. The rearrangement links TRBV27 to TRBJ2-7; a weak D match, TRBD2 (5 bases). Germline-derived CDR1 and CDR2 are MNHEY and SMNVEV (reference sequence). The CDR3 sequence is 16 residues long. This CDR3 is CASSSPLEANSYEQHF. For the CDR3, the DNA is TGTGCCAGCAGTTCCCCCCTGGAGGCCAACTCCTACGAGCAGCACTTC.

This clonotype appeared a few times. The gene calls are TRBV20-1 and TRBJ2-2; D might be TRBD1 (5 bases). CDR3 length: 16 residues. Germline V lookup: CDR1 DFQATT, CDR2 SNEGSKA (reference sequence). Trimming shortened V by 2 bases and J by 4 bases, and 17 bases separated the two germline ends. CDR3 nucleotides: TGCAGTGCTAGAATAGGGGCTAGTTTCAGCACCGGGGAGCTGTTTTTT. This gives the protein CSARIGASFSTGELFF.

The table lists this clonotype with a few counts. The V gene is TRBV30, the J gene TRBJ2-7; 9 bases are shared with TRBD1. Germline V lookup: CDR1 GTSNPN, CDR2 SVGIG (reference sequence). Trimming cost V 0 bases and J 3 bases; bases outside gene matches: 3. The CDR3 runs 14 residues. CDR3 coding DNA: TGTGCCTGGAGTGTAACAGGGGGCTTCTACGAGCAGTACTTC. Residues: CAWSVTGGFYEQYF.

The V gene is TRBV15, the J gene TRBJ1-4; D is perhaps TRBD1 (5 bases). V lost 9 bases, J lost 9 bases, and 14 bases lay in between. Germline-derived CDR1 and CDR2 are LNHNV and YYDKDF (reference sequence). The CDR3 covers 12 residues. The chain's CDR3 is CATAGGTQKLFF. The CDR3 DNA reads TGTGCCACTGCGGGGGGGACGCAAAAACTGTTTTTT.

This clonotype was counted many times. The chain combines TRBV2 with TRBJ1-5; D may be TRBD1 (5 bases). CDR3 length: 16 residues. The germline V gene has CDR1 SNHLY and CDR2 FYNNEI. V lost 7 bases, J lost 0 bases, and 16 bases lay in between. The CDR3 protein is CASTETTEYSNQPQHF. The CDR3 DNA is TGTGCCAGCACGGAAACGACAGAGTATAGCAATCAGCCCCAGCATTTT.

This clonotype was picked up many times. The chain joins TRBV12-3 or TRBV12-4 to TRBJ1-2; 9 bases agree with TRBD1. Unmatched junction bases numbered 4, after V lost 1 base and J lost 4 bases. The CDR3 is 15 amino acids. The DNA of the CDR3 is TGTGCCAGCAGTTTAGACAGGGGGCGCACCTATGGCTACACCTTC. Amino acid sequence: CASSLDRGRTYGYTF.

The chain is built from TRBV29-1 and TRBJ1-4; the match to TRBD1 covers 7 bases. Germline V gene sequence: CDR1 SQVTM, CDR2 ANQGSEA. The CDR3 is 13 amino acids. The CDR3 region has the DNA TGCACCCCGCGACAGGGCCCTAATGAAAAACTGTTTTTT. It specifies CTPRQGPNEKLFF.

Ten or more counts support this clonotype. V gene TRBV9 combines with J gene TRBJ2-5, with D perhaps being TRBD1 or TRBD2 (6 bases each). Germline values: CDR1 SGDLS, CDR2 YYNGEE. The V end was cut by 4 bases, the J end by 5 bases, with 18 bases between. This CDR3 region has 15 residues. CDR3: CASSPEAGAGETQYF. Here the CDR3 DNA reads TGTGCCAGCAGCCCCGAGGCAGGGGCGGGGGAGACCCAGTACTTC.

The chain uses TRBV15 and TRBJ2-7, with 9 positions matching TRBD2. Germline values: CDR1 LNHNV, CDR2 YYDKDF (reference sequence). The CDR3 length is 14 residues. J was trimmed by 5 bases and V by 4 bases; bases with no gene match: 6. DNA for the CDR3: TGTGCCACCAGCACGCGGGAGGGCCGACACGAGCAGTACTTC. Translating it yields CATSTREGRHEQYF.

The V and J genes are TRBV15 and TRBJ2-7; perhaps TRBD2 as D (6 bases). The V end lost 0 bases, the J end lost 1 base, and 22 bases lay between the germline ends. CDR1 LNHNV and CDR2 YYDKDF come from the germline V gene (reference sequence). The CDR3 length is 19 residues. CDR3 protein: CATSRDPPGIVAASYEQYF. The CDR3 region has the DNA TGTGCCACCAGCAGAGACCCTCCCGGGATAGTAGCGGCTTCCTACGAGCAGTACTTC.

The table lists this clonotype with many counts. The V call is TRBV27, the J call TRBJ2-5; 12 bases line up with TRBD2. Germline CDR1 and CDR2: MNHEY and SMNVEV (reference sequence). There are 15 residues in the CDR3. Trimming took 7 bases from V and 5 from J; bases not matched to a gene: 8. The CDR3 DNA reads as TGTGCCAGCACCCCCCGAGGACTAGCGGGGGAGACCCAGTACTTC. Encoded protein: CASTPRGLAGETQYF.

This clonotype came up many times. The chain combines TRBV27 with TRBJ1-2; 7 bases fit TRBD1. The CDR3 extends over 12 amino acids. J was trimmed by 8 bases and V by 6 bases; bases with no gene match: 6. Per the germline V gene, CDR1 is MNHEY and CDR2 is SMNVEV (reference sequence). This CDR3 is CASSLTGKGYTF. The CDR3 bases are TGTGCCAGCAGCCTGACAGGGAAGGGCTACACCTTC.

The chain combines TRBV14 with TRBJ1-5, with D unresolved. The CDR3 runs 15 residues. The V gene's germline CDR1 is SGHDN and CDR2 FVKESK. Between the trimmed V and J ends, which lost 1 base and 2 bases, there was a span of 9 bases. This CDR3 reads CASSQAGIGNQPQHF. CDR3 coding DNA: TGTGCCAGCAGCCAAGCCGGGATAGGCAATCAGCCCCAGCATTTT.

V gene TRBV29-1 combines with J gene TRBJ2-7; 7 bases map to TRBD1. CDR3 length: 12 amino acids. Germline V gene lookup returns CDR1 SQVTM and CDR2 ANQGSEA. The trim removed 6 bases at V and 3 bases at J, leaving 5 bases unmatched. This CDR3 reads CSVGQNDYEQYF. The CDR3, as DNA: TGCAGCGTGGGACAGAATGACTACGAGCAGTACTTC.